These 30 T cell receptor beta chains were all obtained from the same sample, sequenced in a study of T cells expressing NK-cell markers. TCRdb re-called the 5' RACE reads and gives one entry per CDR3 protein, without DNA. The repertoire table contains 120,000 to 150,000 distinct CDR3 sequences. Sequencing was performed on blood T cells: a sorted CD56 or NKG2C T cell subset, CD4+ or CD8+ T cells, or bulk PBMC T cells (not recorded which). These receptors originate from a young man in good health.

The rearrangement links TRBV13 to TRBJ2-2. In germline, CDR1 is PRHDT, CDR2 FYEKMQ (reference sequence). The CDR3 is 15 residues long. CDR3 region: CASSLGGIVTGELFF.

The chain has TRBV2 and TRBJ2-5. The CDR3 is 15 amino acids. The germline V gene encodes CDR1 SNHLY and CDR2 FYNNEI. The CDR3 loop reads CASDRSDQSRETQYF. The whole variable domain, remainder taken from reference TRBV2 and TRBJ2-5, is EPEVTQTPSHQVTQMGQEVILRCVPISNHLYFYWYRQILGQKVEFLVSFYNNEISEKSEIFDDQFSVERPDGSNFTLKIRSTKLEDSAMYFCASDRSDQSRETQYFGPGTRLLVL.

This chain joins TRBV12-3 or TRBV12-4 and TRBJ2-1; lacking DNA, the TRBD1 call made by TCRdb goes unchecked. The CDR3 contains 16 residues. This chain's CDR3 is CASSPRDGRAVPEQFF.

This chain connects TRBV11-3 to TRBJ2-2; TCRdb designates TRBD1, a call that cannot be tested without DNA. Per the germline V gene, CDR1 is SGHNT and CDR2 is YENEEA. The CDR3 is 14 residues long. Here the CDR3 reads CASEGDKNTGELFF.

The chain carries TRBV6-1 and TRBJ2-3; TCRdb outputs TRBD1, but without DNA this stays unchecked. The CDR3 loop spans 15 amino acids. CDR1 MNHNS and CDR2 SASEGT come from the germline V gene. The CDR3 here is CASKPGTVSTDTQYF.

V usage is TRBV27 and J usage is TRBJ2-4; no DNA is available, so the TRBD2 call from TCRdb remains unchecked. Germline CDR1 reads MNHEY; CDR2 reads SMNVEV (reference sequence). CDR3 length: 11 amino acids. CDR3 protein: CASMEAYIQYF.

The gene calls are TRBV6-2 or TRBV6-3 and TRBJ2-1. Germline values: CDR1 MNHEY, CDR2 SVGEGT. The CDR3 is made up of 15 amino acids. CDR3 protein: CASSPTLLWRDEQFF.

The genes are TRBV6-5 and TRBJ2-1; lacking DNA, the TRBD2 call made by TCRdb goes unchecked. The germline gives CDR1 MNHEY, CDR2 SVGAGI. The CDR3 totals 18 residues. Here the CDR3 reads CASSYSAGRSGSYNEQFF.

This chain joins TRBV12-3 or TRBV12-4 and TRBJ2-2. The CDR3 loop spans 15 amino acids. The CDR3 region is CASSPPRADTGELFF.

This chain's CDR3 is CASSATGRSSYNEQFF. This sequence joins TRBV5-6 and TRBJ2-1; the TRBD1 assignment by TCRdb is unverifiable without DNA. The CDR3 runs to 16 residues. The germline gives CDR1 SGHDT, CDR2 YYEEEE.

This chain joins TRBV24-1 and TRBJ2-5; TCRdb designates TRBD2, a call that cannot be tested without DNA. Germline loops: CDR1 KGHDR, CDR2 SFDVKD. CDR3 length: 15 amino acids. The CDR3 spells CATSDPLTSEETQYF.

V and J are TRBV5-1 and TRBJ1-3; TCRdb picks TRBD1, but there is no DNA to check that call. CDR3 length: 15 amino acids. CDR1 and CDR2 from the germline V gene are SGHRS and YFSETQ. The CDR3 loop reads CASSLGGAIGNTIYF.

The rearrangement joins TRBV27 to TRBJ2-7; TCRdb indicates TRBD2, and absent DNA this call remains unverified. Germline values: CDR1 MNHEY, CDR2 SMNVEV (reference sequence). This CDR3 comprises 15 residues. CDR3 amino acids: CASIKLSGPAYEQYF.

The chain is built from TRBV12-3 or TRBV12-4 and TRBJ2-1; absent DNA, TCRdb's TRBD2 call cannot be checked. The CDR3 has 16 residues. CDR3 sequence reads: CASSSTLVGDYNEQFF.

This chain joins TRBV29-1 and TRBJ2-3; TCRdb calls TRBD1, which cannot be checked without DNA. The CDR3 is made up of 13 amino acids. The germline CDR1 and CDR2 sequences are SQVTM and ANQGSEA. CDR3 amino acids: CSVPGQNTDTQYF.

V gene TRBV12-5 combines with J gene TRBJ2-2. Germline lookup yields CDR1 LGHNT and CDR2 FRNRAP. This CDR3 has 12 residues. The CDR3 sequence is CASGFEGGELFF.

The J gene is TRBJ2-2, the V gene TRBV5-1; lacking DNA, the TRBD2 call made by TCRdb goes unchecked. This CDR3 region has 16 residues. In germline, CDR1 is SGHRS, CDR2 YFSETQ. The CDR3 loop is CASGEFTTRTTGELFF.

V and J are TRBV24-1 and TRBJ2-5; TCRdb selects TRBD1, and the lack of DNA leaves this call unchecked. The V gene's germline CDR1 is KGHDR and CDR2 SFDVKD. This CDR3 region has 15 residues. The CDR3 loop is CATSFGQRESETQYF.

This rearrangement joins TRBV7-9 to TRBJ2-1; TCRdb calls TRBD2, which cannot be checked without DNA. The CDR3 is made up of 15 amino acids. In germline, CDR1 is SEHNR, CDR2 FQNEAQ (reference sequence). CDR3 loop: CASSLGGLADNEQFF.

The V gene is TRBV5-1, the J gene TRBJ2-1. The CDR3 extends over 15 amino acids. CDR1 is SGHRS and CDR2 is YFSETQ in the germline V gene. The CDR3 sequence: CASSLPEAIYNEQFF. Combining the CDR3 with reference TRBV5-1 and TRBJ2-1 gives the whole variable domain KAGVTQTPRYLIKTRGQQVTLSCSPISGHRSVSWYQQTPGQGLQFLFEYFSETQRNKGNFPGRFSGRQFSNSRSEMNVSTLELGDSALYLCASSLPEAIYNEQFFGPGTRLTVL.

This chain connects TRBV7-9 to TRBJ2-7; TCRdb outputs TRBD1, but without DNA this stays unchecked. The V gene's germline CDR1 is SEHNR and CDR2 FQNEAQ (reference sequence). This CDR3 contains 16 residues. The CDR3 is CASSLSGQGNPYEQYF.

The chain is built from TRBV19 and TRBJ2-1; TCRdb's D call of TRBD2 is untestable without DNA. Germline loops: CDR1 LNHDA, CDR2 SQIVND (reference sequence). The CDR3 length is 14 residues. CDR3 sequence reads: CASTTYGGPDEQFF.

The chain uses TRBV20-1 and TRBJ2-3; TCRdb designates TRBD2, a call that cannot be tested without DNA. The germline CDR1 and CDR2 sequences are DFQATT and SNEGSKA (reference sequence). The CDR3 totals 19 residues. The CDR3 sequence is CSARSGESKRDLSTDTQYF.

The chain recombines TRBV20-1 with TRBJ2-1; the TCRdb D gene call, TRBD1, has no DNA to confirm it. From germline, CDR1 is DFQATT and CDR2 SNEGSKA (reference sequence). CDR3 length: 13 residues. The CDR3: CSARGPQSYEQFF.

CDR3 protein: CASSQERASVYEQYF. V gene TRBV4-3 combines with J gene TRBJ2-7; the D gene TCRdb calls, TRBD2, cannot be checked with no DNA. Germline V CDR1 and CDR2: LGHNA, YSLEER. The CDR3 totals 15 residues.

The chain has TRBV5-4 and TRBJ1-4; TCRdb outputs TRBD1, but without DNA this stays unchecked. This CDR3 is built from 14 residues. Germline V gives CDR1 SGHNT, CDR2 YYREEE (reference sequence). CDR3 amino acids: CASHPDRDFEKLFF.

This rearrangement joins TRBV6-1 to TRBJ2-1; TCRdb picks TRBD2, but there is no DNA to check that call. There are 16 residues in the CDR3. Germline values: CDR1 MNHNS, CDR2 SASEGT. The CDR3 protein is CASTNPPGVVGNEQFF.

This rearrangement joins TRBV6-2 or TRBV6-3 to TRBJ1-1; TCRdb returns TRBD1, unconfirmable since there is no DNA. The germline gives CDR1 MNHEY, CDR2 SVGEGT. This CDR3 spans 12 amino acids. The chain's CDR3 is CASSTGGNEAFF.

The chain recombines TRBV5-1 with TRBJ1-2; with no DNA, the TCRdb D assignment of TRBD1 cannot be verified. Germline CDR1 reads SGHRS; CDR2 reads YFSETQ. The CDR3 consists of 13 residues. The CDR3: CASSEGDGYGYTF.

V usage is TRBV5-1 and J usage is TRBJ2-5; TCRdb returns TRBD1, unconfirmable since there is no DNA. Germline lookup yields CDR1 SGHRS and CDR2 YFSETQ. This CDR3 region has 15 residues. CDR3: CASSSRDRGQETQYF.